This passage covers 30 T cell receptor beta chains from one sample sequenced in a study of T cells in Graves' hyperthyroidism and ophthalmopathy. Amplification yielded TCR beta CDR3 regions, with RNA transcripts as the source. RT-PCR in the first round (using the HTBI primer set) targeted the TCR CDR3. TCRdb passed the multiplex PCR reads through MiXCR, listing each CDR3 protein once. The top ten clones hold 34% of a sample with approximately 330,000 distinct CDR3 sequences, roughly 13% of them seen once. The source material was blood. The receptors shown here come from a woman aged 40 to 55 with Graves' ophthalmopathy.

In its sample, this clonotype was seen many times. The rearrangement joins TRBV7-9 to TRBJ2-1; 13 bases align to TRBD2. Trimming took 5 bases from V and 7 from J; bases not matched to a gene: 5. Germline V gene sequence: CDR1 SEHNR, CDR2 FQNEAQ (reference sequence). The CDR3 runs to 15 residues. CDR3 residues: CASSPRTSGSNEQFF. The CDR3 nucleotides read TGTGCCAGCAGCCCACGGACTAGCGGGAGTAATGAGCAGTTCTTC.

The rearrangement joins TRBV27 to TRBJ1-5; tentative D call: TRBD1 (6 bases). This CDR3 contains 18 residues. Germline assignment: CDR1 MNHEY and CDR2 SMNVEV (reference sequence). The V and J ends lost 4 bases and 1 base respectively, with 20 bases between them. The DNA of the CDR3 is TGTGCCAGCAGTTCGTTGTCTATCGGGGGCTTGAGCAATCAGCCCCAGCATTTT. Translation gives CASSSLSIGGLSNQPQHF.

V usage is TRBV4-2 and J usage is TRBJ1-4; D is possibly TRBD1 (6 bases). Trimming pared 3 bases from V and 5 bases from J, leaving 19 bases between. The length of the CDR3 is 17 residues. Germline V CDR1 and CDR2: LGHNA, YNFKEQ. CDR3 residues: CASSQTHRVPPNEKLFF. CDR3 coding DNA: TGTGCCAGCAGCCAGACCCACAGGGTCCCGCCGAATGAAAAACTGTTTTTT.

This clonotype was recorded at least ten times. The V call is TRBV12-3 or TRBV12-4, the J call TRBJ1-1; TRBD1 agrees at 9 bases. The trim removed 6 bases at V and 1 base at J, leaving 6 bases unmatched. CDR3 length: 15 residues. CDR3 nucleotide sequence: TGTGCCAGCAGAAGACCGGGACAGGGGAACACTGAAGCTTTCTTT. Translation gives CASRRPGQGNTEAFF.

This rearrangement joins TRBV5-5 to TRBJ2-5, with 14 positions matching TRBD2. Germline values: CDR1 SGHKS, CDR2 YYEKEE (reference sequence). The CDR3 is 18 residues long. V was clipped by 2 bases and J by 3 bases; unmatched bases: 9. The CDR3 spells CASSLGTSGSRMEETQYF. The CDR3 coding sequence is TGTGCCAGCAGCTTAGGGACTAGCGGGAGTAGGATGGAAGAGACCCAGTACTTC.

The chain links TRBV5-1 to TRBJ2-5; no reliable D call. The J call is doubtful: the DNA matches TRBJ2-1 better. The CDR3 is made up of 13 amino acids. CDR1 SGHRS and CDR2 YFSETQ come from the germline V gene. The CDR3 loop reads CASSLYGQETQFF. CDR3 in DNA: TGCGCCAGCAGCTTGTATGGTCAAGAGACCCAGTTCTTC.

The chain joins TRBV11-2 to TRBJ1-4; D call uncertain. With 5 bases removed from V and 5 bases from J, the gap between germline ends came to 12 bases. The germline V gene encodes CDR1 SGHAT and CDR2 FQNNGV. The CDR3 has 14 residues. The CDR3 loop reads CASSPYGQNEKLFF. CDR3 bases: TGTGCCAGCAGCCCGTACGGGCAGAATGAAAAACTGTTTTTT.

V and J are TRBV15 and TRBJ1-2, with a weak D call TRBD1 (5 bases). Germline V lookup: CDR1 LNHNV, CDR2 YYDKDF (reference sequence). V was clipped by 0 bases and J by 4 bases, with 9 bases between them. The CDR3 loop spans 14 amino acids. The CDR3, as DNA: TGTGCCACCAGCAGAGATCCGGGGCGCTATGGCTACACCTTC. It codes for CATSRDPGRYGYTF.

This clonotype was picked up a small number of times. The rearrangement uses TRBV11-2 and TRBJ2-6; unclear D gene. Germline assignment: CDR1 SGHAT and CDR2 FQNNGV. Trimming removed 6 bases at V and 1 base at J, with 10 bases between. This CDR3 is 15 amino acids long. The CDR3 loop is CASRYQASGANVLTF. CDR3 coding DNA: TGTGCCAGCAGATACCAGGCGTCTGGGGCCAACGTCCTGACTTTC.

This chain links TRBV10-3 with TRBJ1-5, with D maybe TRBD1 (6 bases). V was pared by 3 bases and J by 4 bases, with 16 bases between. The germline V gene has CDR1 ENHRY and CDR2 SYGVKD. CDR3 length: 16 residues. The chain's CDR3 is CAISESLQGGNQPQHF. The CDR3 DNA reads TGTGCCATCAGTGAATCCCTACAGGGCGGAAATCAGCCCCAGCATTTT.

This clonotype has a handful of counts. The rearrangement uses TRBV3-1 and TRBJ2-6; 10 bases match TRBD1. The J segment lost 3 bases and the V segment lost 1 base, leaving 6 bases of the junction unmatched. Germline CDR1 and CDR2: LGHDT and YNNKEL (reference sequence). CDR3 length: 18 residues. CDR3 DNA: TGTGCCAGCAGCCAAGCCCGGGACAGGGGAAATGGGGCCAACGTCCTGACTTTC. Translating gives CASSQARDRGNGANVLTF.

This clonotype was found many times. This rearrangement joins TRBV2 to TRBJ2-2; D is ambiguous. Germline lookup yields CDR1 SNHLY and CDR2 FYNNEI. This CDR3 is 10 amino acids long. Trimming shortened V by 8 bases and J by 7 bases, and 5 bases separated the two germline ends. The DNA of the CDR3 is TGTGCCAGCCAGAGCGGGGAGCTGTTTTTT. Translated: CASQSGELFF.

This clonotype was seen more than once but under ten times. The CDR3, as DNA: TGCAGTGCTACGACAGGCAGACCTGGAAACACCATATATTTT. Translating it yields CSATTGRPGNTIYF. V and J are TRBV20-1 and TRBJ1-3, with TRBD1 as a possible D gene (6 bases). Per the germline V gene, CDR1 is DFQATT and CDR2 is SNEGSKA (reference sequence). The CDR3 has 14 residues. Trimming took off 4 bases at V and 2 bases at J, with 12 bases between the two ends.

This clonotype was recorded many times. The chain joins TRBV20-1 to TRBJ2-5; TRBD2 agrees at 10 bases. CDR1 is DFQATT, CDR2 SNEGSKA, per germline (reference sequence). Trimming removed 6 bases from V and 5 bases from J; junction bases left unmatched: 12. The CDR3 totals 15 residues. CDR3 protein: CSAIAGGAVVETQYF. CDR3 nucleotide sequence: TGCAGTGCCATAGCGGGAGGAGCGGTCGTGGAGACCCAGTACTTC.

At least ten counts were recorded for this clonotype. The chain is built from TRBV24-1 and TRBJ1-1; no clear D. V lost 3 bases and J 7 bases, leaving 8 bases between the germline ends. Germline V lookup: CDR1 KGHDR, CDR2 SFDVKD. The CDR3 loop spans 12 amino acids. CDR3 loop: CATSDAGIEAFF. DNA of the CDR3: TGTGCCACCAGTGATGCAGGCATTGAAGCTTTCTTT.

This clonotype has ten or more counts. The V call is TRBV2, the J call TRBJ2-1; 7 nucleotides line up with TRBD2. The CDR3 length is 15 residues. Germline V gene data show CDR1 as SNHLY and CDR2 as FYNNEI. J was trimmed by 6 bases and V by 4 bases; bases with no gene match: 9. Here the CDR3 DNA reads TGTGCCAGCAGTGTGTTTCCTGGGGAGGGCAATGAGCAGTTCTTC. This codes for CASSVFPGEGNEQFF.

Only a few counts were recorded for this clonotype. The V gene is TRBV6-1, the J gene TRBJ2-7; D is possibly TRBD2 (5 bases). V lost 6 bases and J lost 2, with 17 bases in between. Germline CDR1 MNHNS, CDR2 SASEGT. CDR3 length equals 15 residues. The CDR3 nucleotides are TGTGCCAGCAGCCTGGGTGAGGGTAGGGCCTACGAGCAGTACTTC. It is translated as CASSLGEGRAYEQYF.

This clonotype was observed a few times. V is TRBV3-1 and J is TRBJ2-4; 7 nucleotides match TRBD2. Trimming cost V 4 bases and J 6 bases; bases outside gene matches: 6. Germline lookup yields CDR1 LGHDT and CDR2 YNNKEL (reference sequence). The CDR3 is 14 residues long. CDR3 DNA: TGTGCCAGCAGCCCCGGGTCGGGAGGAAACATTCAGTACTTC. It specifies CASSPGSGGNIQYF.

As concerns this clonotype: This sequence may be a read error, since a much larger clone differs from it by one base. CDR3 amino acids: CASSLYGDWSYNGQFF. Written as DNA, the CDR3 is TGTGCCAGCAGTTTATATGGAGATTGGTCCTACAATGGGCAGTTCTTC. This rearrangement joins TRBV27 to TRBJ2-1; D remains unclear. CDR1 and CDR2 from the germline V gene are MNHEY and SMNVEV (reference sequence). The CDR3 sequence is 16 residues long.

As regards this clonotype: A read error is possible here, since a much larger clone lies one base away. The chain joins TRBV28 to TRBJ1-5, with D uncertain. This CDR3 contains 11 residues. V was clipped by 6 bases and J by 9 bases, with 9 bases between them. The V gene's germline CDR1 is MDHEN and CDR2 SYDVKM. The CDR3 protein is CASSQEWPQHF. In nucleotides, the CDR3 is TGTGCCAGCAGCCAAGAGTGGCCCCAGCATTTT.

This clonotype has only a few counts. This chain's CDR3 is CASSNWDSEGNEQFF. The CDR3 region has the DNA TGCGCCAGCAGCAATTGGGACAGCGAGGGCAATGAGCAGTTCTTC. This chain uses TRBV5-1 with TRBJ2-1; 7 bases match TRBD1. After removal of 4 bases from V and 6 bases from J, the junction contained 10 bases not matched to a gene. Looked up from germline, CDR1 is SGHRS and CDR2 is YFSETQ. CDR3 length equals 15 residues.

In its sample, this clonotype was seen a few times. The rearrangement links TRBV19 to TRBJ2-3; TRBD1 agrees at 10 bases. After removal of 5 bases from V and 6 bases from J, the junction contained 5 bases not matched to a gene. CDR1 LNHDA and CDR2 SQIVND come from the germline V gene (reference sequence). CDR3 size: 14 residues. CDR3 nucleotide sequence: TGTGCCAGTAGTGTACGGACAGGGGGGGATACGCAGTATTTT. Encoded protein: CASSVRTGGDTQYF.

The table lists this clonotype with many counts. V and J are TRBV11-2 and TRBJ2-7; either TRBD1 or TRBD2 may supply D (5 bases each). The CDR3 is 14 amino acids. Germline V gives CDR1 SGHAT, CDR2 FQNNGV. The V end was cut by 1 base, the J end by 3 bases, with 10 bases between. The CDR3 region has the DNA TGTGCCAGCAGCTTAGCCGGGACGGGCTACGAGCAGTACTTC. Amino acids: CASSLAGTGYEQYF.

A few counts support this clonotype. The V gene is TRBV20-1, the J gene TRBJ2-3; unclear D gene. Trimming removed 2 bases from V and 4 bases from J, with 16 bases in between. This CDR3 has 15 residues. Germline loops: CDR1 DFQATT, CDR2 SNEGSKA (reference sequence). The CDR3 coding sequence is TGCAGTGCTAGATCAATACTGGAGCGATCAGATACGCAGTATTTT. Its protein product is CSARSILERSDTQYF.

The chain combines TRBV24-1 with TRBJ2-3; a weak D match, TRBD1 (5 bases). The CDR3 length is 16 residues. Germline CDR1 reads KGHDR; CDR2 reads SFDVKD. V lost 3 bases and J lost 6, with 18 bases in between. CDR3 coding DNA: TGTGCCACCAGTGATGCAAAACGGACACTGGCGGATACGCAGTATTTT. This translates into CATSDAKRTLADTQYF.

This clonotype turned up a few times. The rearrangement joins TRBV28 to TRBJ2-2, with a weak D call TRBD2 (6 bases). Trimming took 5 bases from V and 0 from J, leaving 13 bases between them. The CDR3 extends over 16 amino acids. Germline CDR1 MDHEN, CDR2 SYDVKM. CDR3 protein: CASSPPSVTNTGELFF. The CDR3 nucleotides read TGTGCCAGCAGTCCCCCTAGCGTTACGAACACCGGGGAGCTGTTTTTT.

This clonotype was observed many times. The genes are TRBV12-3 or TRBV12-4 and TRBJ2-2; TRBD1 might be the D (6 bases). V lost 6 bases and J lost 5, with 10 bases in between. This CDR3 region has 13 residues. The CDR3 coding sequence is TGTGCCAGCAGGGTCAGGGGTACCGGGGAGCTGTTTTTT. Translation gives CASRVRGTGELFF.

The chain couples TRBV5-1 to TRBJ1-1; TRBD1 matches 9 bases. V shed 1 base and J 4 bases; nucleotides not matched to a gene: 8. The CDR3 consists of 16 residues. Germline-derived CDR1 and CDR2 are SGHRS and YFSETQ. As DNA, the CDR3 is TGCGCCAGCAGCTTGCCATTTGGACAGGGGCTCACTGAAGCTTTCTTT. Its translation is CASSLPFGQGLTEAFF.

This clonotype occurred many times. The chain has TRBV27 and TRBJ1-2; 7 bases line up with TRBD1. There are 14 residues in the CDR3. V was clipped by 2 bases and J by 7 bases; unmatched bases: 7. Germline assignment: CDR1 MNHEY and CDR2 SMNVEV (reference sequence). CDR3 sequence: CASSLVQGLGGYTF. The CDR3 DNA follows: TGTGCCAGCAGTTTAGTACAGGGGCTCGGTGGCTACACCTTC.

As for this clonotype: Its ends do not fully match the called genes, so a read error is possible. V usage is TRBV5-1 and J usage is TRBJ1-1, with 7 bases identical to TRBD1. Germline V lookup: CDR1 SGHRS, CDR2 YFSETQ. CDR3 length: 12 residues. The CDR3 region is CASSLTGPEALF. The CDR3 nucleotides read TGCGCCAGCAGCCTGACAGGGCCTGAAGCTTTATTT. The variable domain in full, with the rest retrieved from reference TRBV5-1 and TRBJ1-1, is KAGVTQTPRYLIKTRGQQVTLSCSPISGHRSVSWYQQTPGQGLQFLFEYFSETQRNKGNFPGRFSGRQFSNSRSEMNVSTLELGDSALYLCASSLTGPEALFGQGTRLTVV.